These 20 T cell receptor beta chains share one sample of origin, sequenced in a study of cytotoxic CD8 clonotypes in ibrutinib-treated CLL. TCRdb's copy holds only in-frame clones and misses some; the assay was immunoSEQ multiplex PCR. The sample holds 50,000 to 70,000 clones; around 52% are singletons and the top ten take about 24%. The source material was PBMCs, sampled at disease progression, from a patient treated with ibrutinib. Every receptor here comes from a human donor with chronic lymphocytic leukemia.

The chain has TRBV6-5 and TRBJ2-7; tentatively, D is TRBD1 (5 bases). Germline CDR1 is MNHEY and CDR2 is SVGAGI. The V and J ends lost 10 bases and 6 bases respectively, with 16 bases between them. The CDR3 loop spans 12 amino acids. The CDR3 bases are TGTGCCACCATGGGGCTTGTTGCCGAGCAGTACTTC. Translated, it gives CATMGLVAEQYF.

The chain has TRBV18 and TRBJ1-1, with D perhaps matching TRBD1 (5 bases). Germline V lookup: CDR1 KGHSH, CDR2 LQKENI. V was shortened by 0 bases and J by 0 bases, with 11 bases between the two germline ends. The CDR3 length is 16 residues. CDR3 sequence (DNA): TGTGCCAGCTCACCACCGGGGGACTCCCTGAACACTGAAGCTTTCTTT. Amino acid sequence: CASSPPGDSLNTEAFF.

V usage is TRBV6-5 and J usage is TRBJ2-7; possibly TRBD2 for D (5 bases). Looked up from germline, CDR1 is MNHEY and CDR2 is SVGAGI. This CDR3 is built from 14 residues. The ends were cut back, 7 bases at V and 0 bases at J, with 13 bases in the middle. CDR3 in DNA: TGTGCCAGCAAACGGGGTATGGGCTCCTACGAGCAGTACTTC. Its protein product is CASKRGMGSYEQYF.

This clone was observed a handful of times. V usage is TRBV5-6 and J usage is TRBJ2-2; D is ambiguous. Germline V gene lookup returns CDR1 SGHDT and CDR2 YYEEEE. There are 13 residues in the CDR3. Trimming removed 0 bases from V and 6 bases from J, with 6 bases in between. The CDR3 region has the DNA TGTGCCAGCAGCTTGGTCGTCTCCGGGGAGCTGTTTTTT. This encodes CASSLVVSGELFF.

The chain joins TRBV27 to TRBJ2-7; the match to TRBD2 covers 10 bases. Germline V gene sequence: CDR1 MNHEY, CDR2 SMNVEV (reference sequence). V lost 6 bases, J lost 4 bases, and 6 bases stayed unmatched. This CDR3 is 14 amino acids long. For the CDR3, the DNA is TGTGCCAGCAGAGAGCGGGGGGGCGCGTACGAGCAGTACTTC. This gives the protein CASRERGGAYEQYF.

The V gene is TRBV28, the J gene TRBJ1-6; 9 bases map to TRBD1. V shed 4 bases, J shed 7 bases, and the junction held 5 bases outside the gene matches. This CDR3 has 15 amino acids. Germline assignment: CDR1 MDHEN and CDR2 SYDVKM. In nucleotides, the CDR3 is TGTGCCAGCAGTTGGAGGGACAGGGTAAATTCACCCCTCCACTTT. This translates into CASSWRDRVNSPLHF.

Ten or more counts support this clone. The chain links TRBV18 to TRBJ2-3, with a possible D match to TRBD2 (5 bases). V lost 0 bases and J 2 bases, leaving 15 bases between the germline ends. The germline gives CDR1 KGHSH, CDR2 LQKENI. The CDR3 is made up of 17 amino acids. CDR3 amino acids: CASSPPRRVLHTDTQYF. The CDR3 DNA sequence: TGTGCCAGCTCACCACCGCGGCGGGTCCTACACACAGATACGCAGTATTTT.

The V call is TRBV19, the J call TRBJ2-2; possibly TRBD1 or TRBD2 for D (7 bases each). The CDR3 has 15 amino acids. CDR1 and CDR2 from the germline V gene are LNHDA and SQIVND (reference sequence). The V gene lost 5 bases and the J gene lost 3 bases, with 13 bases spanning the gap. CDR3 region: CASSWSGGDTGELFF. The CDR3 DNA follows: TGTGCCAGTAGTTGGTCAGGGGGGGACACCGGGGAGCTGTTTTTT. The whole variable domain, filled in from reference TRBV19 and TRBJ2-2, reads DGGITQSPKYLFRKEGQNVTLSCEQNLNHDAMYWYRQDPGQGLRLIYYSQIVNDFQKGDIAEGYSVSREKKESFPLTVTSAQKNPTAFYLCASSWSGGDTGELFFGEGSRLTVL.

This chain uses TRBV6-5 with TRBJ2-2; no definite D call. CDR3 length: 13 amino acids. Germline V gene data show CDR1 as MNHEY and CDR2 as SVGAGI. V lost 2 bases and J 5 bases, leaving 6 bases between the germline ends. CDR3 sequence (DNA): TGTGCCAGCAGTTACATGATTACCGGGGAGCTGTTTTTT. This sequence encodes CASSYMITGELFF.

This chain links TRBV5-5 with TRBJ2-7; TRBD1 matches at 9 bases. Trimming at V came to 0 bases and at J to 4 bases, leaving 11 bases not matched to a gene. This CDR3 has 17 amino acids. CDR1 is SGHKS and CDR2 is YYEKEE in the germline V gene (reference sequence). The CDR3 DNA is TGTGCCAGCAGCTTGGCCTATCGGGACAGGGATTTGTACGAGCAGTACTTC. Translated, it gives CASSLAYRDRDLYEQYF.

V gene TRBV4-1 combines with J gene TRBJ1-1; no clear D. The CDR3 runs 22 residues. CDR1 is MGHRA and CDR2 is YSYEKL in the germline V gene. V lost 3 bases, J lost 1 base, and 33 bases lay in between. In DNA, the CDR3 is TGCGCCAGCAGCCACAAGTTTGGTCCGGAAGCAGAGAAAAACAAACGGAACACTGAAGCTTTCTTT. Translation gives CASSHKFGPEAEKNKRNTEAFF.

This clone was recorded only once. This CDR3 reads CASSTQNVFTGELFF. CDR3 DNA sequence: TGTGCCAGTAGTACCCAGAACGTGTTCACCGGGGAGCTGTTTTTT. V gene TRBV19 combines with J gene TRBJ2-2; D not certain. The CDR3 has 15 amino acids. CDR1 and CDR2 (germline): LNHDA, SQIVND (reference sequence). Trimming shortened V by 4 bases and J by 4 bases, and 13 bases separated the two germline ends. Using reference TRBV19 and TRBJ2-2 for the parts outside the CDR3, the full variable domain is DGGITQSPKYLFRKEGQNVTLSCEQNLNHDAMYWYRQDPGQGLRLIYYSQIVNDFQKGDIAEGYSVSREKKESFPLTVTSAQKNPTAFYLCASSTQNVFTGELFFGEGSRLTVL.

This chain links TRBV10-3 with TRBJ2-7; no clear D gene. The CDR3 runs to 13 residues. Germline V lookup: CDR1 ENHRY, CDR2 SYGVKD. The V end lost 3 bases, the J end lost 4 bases, and 10 bases lay between the germline ends. The CDR3 coding sequence is TGTGCCATCAGTGAACCCTCCGGGTACGAGCAGTACTTC. Protein: CAISEPSGYEQYF.

This clone occurred a few times. The V and J genes are TRBV6-1 and TRBJ2-2, with a tentative D call TRBD2 (6 bases). In germline, CDR1 is MNHNS, CDR2 SASEGT. The V gene lost 1 base and the J gene lost 6 bases, with 9 bases spanning the gap. This CDR3 spans 14 amino acids. CDR3 DNA sequence: TGTGCCAGCAGTGAAGATTCGGGAGCCGGGGAGCTGTTTTTT. Translation gives CASSEDSGAGELFF.

The V call is TRBV27, the J call TRBJ1-4; 11 bases are a match to TRBD1. V lost 10 bases to trimming and J lost 10 bases; unmatched junction nucleotides: 5. Germline V gives CDR1 MNHEY, CDR2 SMNVEV (reference sequence). This CDR3 is 12 amino acids long. CDR3 sequence reads: CATWDRGGKLFF. CDR3 nucleotides: TGTGCCACCTGGGACAGGGGGGGAAAACTGTTTTTT.

This clone has a handful of counts. The chain carries TRBV5-6 and TRBJ2-7; D gene unclear. Germline V gives CDR1 SGHDT, CDR2 YYEEEE. V was cut by 2 bases and J by 0 bases, with 6 bases left in between. The CDR3 is 13 residues long. The CDR3 DNA reads TGTGCCAGCAGCTTAGGAAGCTCCTACGAGCAGTACTTC. It translates to CASSLGSSYEQYF. Combining the CDR3 with reference TRBV5-6 and TRBJ2-7 gives the whole variable domain DAGVTQSPTHLIKTRGQQVTLRCSPKSGHDTVSWYQQALGQGPQFIFQYYEEEERQRGNFPDRFSGHQFPNYSSELNVNALLLGDSALYLCASSLGSSYEQYFGPGTRLTVT.

The chain is built from TRBV4-1 and TRBJ1-1; 8 nucleotides line up with TRBD1. After removal of 1 base from V and 7 bases from J, the junction contained 2 bases not matched to a gene. This CDR3 contains 13 residues. In germline, CDR1 is MGHRA, CDR2 YSYEKL. The CDR3 reads CASSQAGGVEAFF. DNA for the CDR3: TGCGCCAGCAGCCAAGCAGGGGGCGTTGAAGCTTTCTTT.

CDR3 in amino acids: CASSKTGVHGYTF. DNA of the CDR3: TGTGCCAGCAGTAAGACAGGGGTACACGGCTACACCTTC. The rearrangement joins TRBV27 to TRBJ1-2; 8 bases match TRBD1. The J segment lost 8 bases and the V segment lost 5 bases, leaving 7 bases of the junction unmatched. Germline V gives CDR1 MNHEY, CDR2 SMNVEV (reference sequence). The CDR3 is 13 residues long.

The chain employs TRBV4-1 and TRBJ2-7; D is unclear. The V end lost 2 bases, the J end lost 2 bases, and 7 bases lay between the germline ends. This CDR3 region has 13 residues. CDR1 and CDR2 from the germline V gene are MGHRA and YSYEKL. The CDR3 here is CASSQSFAYEQYF. The CDR3 DNA reads TGCGCCAGCAGCCAATCCTTCGCCTACGAGCAGTACTTC.

J is TRBJ2-5 and V is TRBV28; D call uncertain. Germline lookup yields CDR1 MDHEN and CDR2 SYDVKM. Trimming removed 6 bases from V and 5 bases from J, with 13 bases in between. The CDR3 is 13 residues long. The CDR3 reads CASRGNSRETQYF. The CDR3 nucleotides are TGTGCCAGCAGAGGAAACTCTCGGGAGACCCAGTACTTC.